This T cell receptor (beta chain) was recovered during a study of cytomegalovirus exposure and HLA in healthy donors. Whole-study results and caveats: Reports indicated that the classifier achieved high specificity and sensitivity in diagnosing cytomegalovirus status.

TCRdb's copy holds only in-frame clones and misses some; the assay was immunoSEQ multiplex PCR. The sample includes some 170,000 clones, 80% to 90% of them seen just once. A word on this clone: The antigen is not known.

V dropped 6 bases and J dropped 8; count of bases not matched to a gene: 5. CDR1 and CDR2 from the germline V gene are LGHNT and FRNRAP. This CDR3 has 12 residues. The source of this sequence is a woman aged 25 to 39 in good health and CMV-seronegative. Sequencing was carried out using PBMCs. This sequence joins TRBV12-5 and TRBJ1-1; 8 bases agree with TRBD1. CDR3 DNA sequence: TGTGCTAGTGGCCGAGACAGGGGAGAAGCTTTCTTT. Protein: CASGRDRGEAFF.